The source of this T cell receptor (beta chain) is a study of blood T cell repertoires in COVID-19. The overall study: Some COVID-19 samples were acute and others convalescent; all came from the United States, Italy and Spain.

In the original processing: Nucleated cell number was recorded as an estimate derived from reference gene primer amplification. Only in-frame clones appear in the TCRdb table, and some are missing; sequencing was by immunoSEQ multiplex PCR. V and J calls and clone size are given by that table; D and trimming were obtained from the DNA. Counted here are about 220,000 clones, 82% occurring once; the ten biggest clones make up approximately 5.2%. While infection was still active, Seattle patients were enrolled and then followed longitudinally. CDR1 is MDHEN, CDR2 SYDVKM, per germline. The CDR3 sequence is 13 residues long. Trimming stripped 2 bases from V and 2 bases from J, with 6 bases between.

V is TRBV28 and J is TRBJ1-2, with D possibly TRBD1 on 6 matching bases. This TCR derives from an older woman with COVID-19, enrolled during active disease. The sample comprised peripheral blood. DNA for the CDR3: TGTGCCAGCAGTTTAGGACAGAACTATGGCTACACCTTC. It is translated as CASSLGQNYGYTF.